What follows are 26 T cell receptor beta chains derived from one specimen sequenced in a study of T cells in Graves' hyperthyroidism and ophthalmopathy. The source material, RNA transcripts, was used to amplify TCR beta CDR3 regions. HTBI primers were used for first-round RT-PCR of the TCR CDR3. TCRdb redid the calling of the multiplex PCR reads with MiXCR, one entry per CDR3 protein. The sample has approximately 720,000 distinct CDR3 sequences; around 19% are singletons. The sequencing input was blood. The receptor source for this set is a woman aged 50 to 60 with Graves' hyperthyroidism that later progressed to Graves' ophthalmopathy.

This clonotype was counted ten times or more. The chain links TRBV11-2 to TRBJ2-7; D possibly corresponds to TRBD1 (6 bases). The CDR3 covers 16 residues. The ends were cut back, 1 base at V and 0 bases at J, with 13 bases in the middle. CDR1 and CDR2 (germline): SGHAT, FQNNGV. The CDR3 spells CASSLGGQLASYEQYF. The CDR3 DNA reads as TGTGCCAGCAGCTTAGGTGGACAGTTGGCCTCCTACGAGCAGTACTTC.

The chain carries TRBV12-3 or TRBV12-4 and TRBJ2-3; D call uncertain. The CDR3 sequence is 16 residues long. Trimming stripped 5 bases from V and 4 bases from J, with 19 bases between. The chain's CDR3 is CASSDPLVIFADTQYF. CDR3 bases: TGTGCCAGCAGTGACCCGCTAGTAATTTTTGCAGATACGCAGTATTTT.

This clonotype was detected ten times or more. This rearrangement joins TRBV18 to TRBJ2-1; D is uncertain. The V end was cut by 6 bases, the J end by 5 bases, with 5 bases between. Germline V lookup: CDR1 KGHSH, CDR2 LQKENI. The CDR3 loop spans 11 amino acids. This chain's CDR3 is CASSPNNEQFF. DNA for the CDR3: TGTGCCAGCTCCCCCAACAATGAGCAGTTCTTC.

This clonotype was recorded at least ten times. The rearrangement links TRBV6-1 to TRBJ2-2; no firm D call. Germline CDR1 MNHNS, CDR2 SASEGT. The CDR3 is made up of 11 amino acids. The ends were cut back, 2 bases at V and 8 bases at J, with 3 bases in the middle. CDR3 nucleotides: TGTGCCAGCAGTGAATGGGGGGAGCTGTTTTTT. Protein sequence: CASSEWGELFF.

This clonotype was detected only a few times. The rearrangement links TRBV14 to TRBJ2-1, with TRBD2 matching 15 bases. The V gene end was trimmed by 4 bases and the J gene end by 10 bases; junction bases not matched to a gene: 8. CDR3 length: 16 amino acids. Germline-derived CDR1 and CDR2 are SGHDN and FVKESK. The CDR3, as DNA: TGTGCCAGCAGCCGACGGACTAGCGGGGGGGGAAGGGAGCAGTTCTTC. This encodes CASSRRTSGGGREQFF.

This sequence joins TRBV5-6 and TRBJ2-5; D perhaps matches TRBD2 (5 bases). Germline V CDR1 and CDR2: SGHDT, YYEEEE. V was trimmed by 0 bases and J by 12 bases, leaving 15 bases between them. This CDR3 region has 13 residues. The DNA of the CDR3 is TGTGCCAGCAGCTTGGAGCCCTTGAGGGCGGAGTACTTC. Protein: CASSLEPLRAEYF.

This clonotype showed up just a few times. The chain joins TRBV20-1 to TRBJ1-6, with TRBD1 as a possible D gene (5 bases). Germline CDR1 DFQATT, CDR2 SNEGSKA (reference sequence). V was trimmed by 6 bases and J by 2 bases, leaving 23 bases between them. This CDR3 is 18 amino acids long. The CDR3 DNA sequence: TGCAGTGCCCTAGGTTGGGGCAAAGGGAATCCCTATAATTCACCCCTCCACTTT. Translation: CSALGWGKGNPYNSPLHF.

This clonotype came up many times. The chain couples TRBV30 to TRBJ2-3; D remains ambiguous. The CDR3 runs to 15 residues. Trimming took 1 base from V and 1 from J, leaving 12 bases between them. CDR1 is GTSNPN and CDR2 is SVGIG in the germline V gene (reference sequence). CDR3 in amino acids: CAWSAPGFGTDTQYF. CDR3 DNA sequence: TGTGCCTGGAGTGCGCCTGGGTTTGGCACAGATACGCAGTATTTT.

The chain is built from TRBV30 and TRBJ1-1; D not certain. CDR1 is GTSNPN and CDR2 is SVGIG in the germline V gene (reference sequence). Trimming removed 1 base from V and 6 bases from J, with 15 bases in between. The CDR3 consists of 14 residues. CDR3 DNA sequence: TGTGCCTGGAGTGATCACCCCCTCCGAGCTGAAGCTTTCTTT. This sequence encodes CAWSDHPLRAEAFF.

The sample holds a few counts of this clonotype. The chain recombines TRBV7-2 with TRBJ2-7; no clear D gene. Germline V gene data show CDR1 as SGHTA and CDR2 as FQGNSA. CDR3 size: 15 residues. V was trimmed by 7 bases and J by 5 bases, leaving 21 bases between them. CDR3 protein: CASNPLSGLSHEQYF. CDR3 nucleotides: TGTGCCAGCAACCCCCTGAGTGGTCTGAGCCACGAGCAGTACTTC.

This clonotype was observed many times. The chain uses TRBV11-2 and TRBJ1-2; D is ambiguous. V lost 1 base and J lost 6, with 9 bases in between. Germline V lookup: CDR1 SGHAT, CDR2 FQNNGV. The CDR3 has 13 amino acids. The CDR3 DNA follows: TGTGCCAGCAGCTTAGGGCCTCTCGATGGCTACACCTTC. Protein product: CASSLGPLDGYTF.

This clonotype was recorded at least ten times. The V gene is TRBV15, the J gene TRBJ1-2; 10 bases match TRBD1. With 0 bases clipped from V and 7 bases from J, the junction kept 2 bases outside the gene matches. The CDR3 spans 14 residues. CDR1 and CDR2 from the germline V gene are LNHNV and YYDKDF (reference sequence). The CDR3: CATSRETGGSGYTF. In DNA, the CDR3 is TGTGCCACCAGCAGAGAGACAGGGGGCTCTGGCTACACCTTC.

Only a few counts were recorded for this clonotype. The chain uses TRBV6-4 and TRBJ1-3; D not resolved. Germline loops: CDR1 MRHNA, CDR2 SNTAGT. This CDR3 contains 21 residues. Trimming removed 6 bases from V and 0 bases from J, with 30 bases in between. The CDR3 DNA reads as TGTGCCAGCAGGGAGGCTAATTGGCGTCCGTCTGGCACCTTCTCTGGAAACACCATATATTTT. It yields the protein CASREANWRPSGTFSGNTIYF.

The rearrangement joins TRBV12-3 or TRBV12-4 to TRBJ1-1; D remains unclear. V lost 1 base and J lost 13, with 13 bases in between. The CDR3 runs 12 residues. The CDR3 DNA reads TGTGCCAGCAGTTTAGAACCGGATATGGGTTTCTTT. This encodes CASSLEPDMGFF.

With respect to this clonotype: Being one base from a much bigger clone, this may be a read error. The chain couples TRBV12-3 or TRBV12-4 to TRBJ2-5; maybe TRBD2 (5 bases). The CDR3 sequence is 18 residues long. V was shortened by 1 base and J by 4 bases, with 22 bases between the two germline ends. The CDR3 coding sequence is TGTGCCAGCAGTTTAGTAGCCCTCGGGGTCAGCGGAGGAGAGACCCAGTACTTC. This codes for CASSLVALGVSGGETQYF.

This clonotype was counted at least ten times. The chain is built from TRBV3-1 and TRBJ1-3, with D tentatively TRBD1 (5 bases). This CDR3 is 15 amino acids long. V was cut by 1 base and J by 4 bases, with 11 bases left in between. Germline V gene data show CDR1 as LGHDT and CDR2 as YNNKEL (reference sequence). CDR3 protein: CASSQGQGAGNTIYF. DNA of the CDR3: TGTGCCAGCAGCCAAGGTCAGGGAGCGGGAAACACCATATATTTT.

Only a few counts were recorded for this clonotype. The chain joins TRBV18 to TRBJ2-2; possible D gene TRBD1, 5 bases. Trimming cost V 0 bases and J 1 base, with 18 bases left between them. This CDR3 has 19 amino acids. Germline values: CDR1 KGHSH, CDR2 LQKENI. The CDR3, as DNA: TGTGCCAGCTCACCACCTCAAGGGGTCCAACACTGGAACACCGGGGAGCTGTTTTTT. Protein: CASSPPQGVQHWNTGELFF. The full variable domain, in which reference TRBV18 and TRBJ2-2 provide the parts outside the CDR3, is NAGVMQNPRHLVRRRGQEARLRCSPMKGHSHVYWYRQLPEEGLKFMVYLQKENIIDESGMPKERFSAEFPKEGPSILRIQQVVRGDSAAYFCASSPPQGVQHWNTGELFFGEGSRLTVL.

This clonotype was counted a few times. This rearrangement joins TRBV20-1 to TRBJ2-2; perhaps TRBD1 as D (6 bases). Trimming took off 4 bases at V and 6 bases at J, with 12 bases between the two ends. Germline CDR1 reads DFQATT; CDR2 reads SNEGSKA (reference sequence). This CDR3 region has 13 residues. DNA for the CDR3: TGCAGTGCTAAGAAACAGGGCGCCGGGGAGCTGTTTTTT. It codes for CSAKKQGAGELFF.

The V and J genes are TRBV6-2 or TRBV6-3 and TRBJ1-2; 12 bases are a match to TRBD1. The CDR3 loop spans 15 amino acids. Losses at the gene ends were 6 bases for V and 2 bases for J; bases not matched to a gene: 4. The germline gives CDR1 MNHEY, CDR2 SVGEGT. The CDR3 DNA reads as TGTGCCAGCAGACTGGGACAGGGGGCAAACTATGGCTACACCTTC. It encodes CASRLGQGANYGYTF.

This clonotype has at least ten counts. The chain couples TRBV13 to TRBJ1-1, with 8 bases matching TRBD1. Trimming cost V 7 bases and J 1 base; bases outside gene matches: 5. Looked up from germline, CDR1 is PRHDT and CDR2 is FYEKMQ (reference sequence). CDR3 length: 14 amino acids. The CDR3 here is CASTRQGTNTEAFF. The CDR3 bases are TGTGCCAGCACCCGACAGGGGACGAACACTGAAGCTTTCTTT. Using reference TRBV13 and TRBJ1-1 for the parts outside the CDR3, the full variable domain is AAGVIQSPRHLIKEKRETATLKCYPIPRHDTVYWYQQGPGQDPQFLISFYEKMQSDKGSIPDRFSAQQFSDYHSELNMSSLELGDSALYFCASTRQGTNTEAFFGQGTRLTVV.

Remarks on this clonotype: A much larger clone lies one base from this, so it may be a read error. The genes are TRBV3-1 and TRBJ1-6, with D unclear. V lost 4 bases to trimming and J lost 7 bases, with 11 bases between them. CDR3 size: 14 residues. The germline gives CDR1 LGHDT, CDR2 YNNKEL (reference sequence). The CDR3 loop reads CASSLVSRNSPLHF. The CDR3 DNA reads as TGTGCCAGCAGCCTAGTTAGTCGGAATTCACCCCTCCACTTT.

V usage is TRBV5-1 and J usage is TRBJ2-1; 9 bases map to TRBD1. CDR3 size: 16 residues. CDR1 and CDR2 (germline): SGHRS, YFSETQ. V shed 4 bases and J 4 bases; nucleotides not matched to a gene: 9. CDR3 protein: CASSPGQGKSYNEQFF. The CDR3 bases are TGCGCCAGCAGCCCCGGACAGGGGAAAAGTTACAATGAGCAGTTCTTC.

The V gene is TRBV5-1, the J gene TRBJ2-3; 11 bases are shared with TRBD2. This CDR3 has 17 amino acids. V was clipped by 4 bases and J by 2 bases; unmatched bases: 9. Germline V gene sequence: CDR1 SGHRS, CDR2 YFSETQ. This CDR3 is CASSLSGGAGNTDTQYF. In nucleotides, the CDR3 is TGCGCCAGCAGCCTTAGCGGGGGGGCCGGGAACACAGATACGCAGTATTTT.

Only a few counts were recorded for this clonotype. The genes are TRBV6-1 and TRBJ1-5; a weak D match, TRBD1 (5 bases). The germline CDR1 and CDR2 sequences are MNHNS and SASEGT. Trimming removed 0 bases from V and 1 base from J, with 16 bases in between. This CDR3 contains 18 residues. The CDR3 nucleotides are TGTGCCAGCAGTGAAGCGCCGGGACGAGGAGGCAGCAATCAGCCCCAGCATTTT. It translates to CASSEAPGRGGSNQPQHF.

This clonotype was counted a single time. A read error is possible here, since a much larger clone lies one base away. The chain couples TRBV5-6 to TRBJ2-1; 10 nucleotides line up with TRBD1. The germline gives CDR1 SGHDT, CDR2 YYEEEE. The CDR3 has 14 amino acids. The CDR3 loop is CAGSSPGQGNEQFF. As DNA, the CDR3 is TGTGCCGGCAGCAGCCCGGGACAGGGGAATGAGCAGTTCTTC.

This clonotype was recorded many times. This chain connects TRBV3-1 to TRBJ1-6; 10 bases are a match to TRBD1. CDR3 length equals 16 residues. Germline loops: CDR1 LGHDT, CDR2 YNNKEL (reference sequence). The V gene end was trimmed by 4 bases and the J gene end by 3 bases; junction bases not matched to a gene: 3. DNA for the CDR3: TGTGCCAGCAGCCGGGACAGGGGCGGCTATAATTCACCCCTCCACTTT. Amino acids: CASSRDRGGYNSPLHF.